The source of this T cell receptor (beta chain) is a study of blood T cell repertoires in COVID-19. Study in general: Samples came from the United States, Italy and Spain, spanning acute and convalescent COVID-19. The analysed material was cDNA or gDNA that came from T cells, B-cell-depleted T cells, or PBMCs.

The V segment lost 4 bases and the J segment 4 bases; nucleotides outside the gene matches: 7. The CDR3 runs 15 residues. The germline V gene has CDR1 SGHRS and CDR2 YFSETQ. Authors' methods: Reference gene primer amplification in the assay estimated nucleated cell counts. Method: immunoSEQ multiplex PCR; TCRdb's copy keeps in-frame clones and lacks some. The V and J calls and clone size come from that table; D and trimming were worked out from the DNA. The table includes around 130,000 clones, 86% detected once. Each participant's cohort was designated according to participant-reported clinical history.

The sample taken for sequencing was PBMCs or T cells enriched from blood (not recorded which). This TCR came from a woman between 45 and 65 years old who had recovered from COVID-19. The chain uses TRBV5-1 and TRBJ2-7; the match to TRBD2 covers 11 bases. CDR3 region: CASSPSGGSRYEQYF. The CDR3, as DNA: TGCGCCAGCAGCCCTAGCGGGGGGTCCAGATACGAGCAGTACTTC.